This TCR beta chain was sequenced for a study of sequential checkpoint blockade in melanoma. Study at large: First-line arms were nivolumab then ipilimumab, or the reverse, randomized 1:1. After both sequences, patients received maintenance nivolumab.

Treatment here: randomized to nivolumab then ipilimumab (arm A) or the reverse (arm B). Patients had received no earlier DNA-damaging chemotherapy. PBMC sorting kept live CD3+CD8+ cells without CD19 or CD56. Germline V lookup: CDR1 SGHRS, CDR2 YFSETQ. Trimming stripped 1 base from V and 6 bases from J, with 17 bases between. The CDR3 loop spans 15 amino acids. The assay was immunoSEQ multiplex PCR, and TCRdb's table has in-frame clones only and misses some. Altogether about 5,300 clones are present, 70% to 80% being singletons, with the ten largest covering approximately 58%. The chain is built from TRBV5-1 and TRBJ2-7; D may be TRBD2 (6 bases). The TCR was taken from a human donor with melanoma. The source material was CD8+ T cells sorted from blood (inferred from file names), sampled from a patient given nivolumab and ipilimumab in sequence. This CDR3 reads CASSLNILAASEQYF. The CDR3 nucleotides read TGCGCCAGCAGCTTGAATATACTAGCTGCTAGCGAGCAGTACTTC.